One T cell receptor (beta chain) is described in this entry. Random hexamers served to reverse transcribe roughly 0.45 to 1 ug RNA. MiXCR, run by TCRdb on the immunoSEQ multiplex PCR reads, gives a single entry per CDR3 protein. The table records 200,000 to 250,000 distinct CDR3 sequences, roughly 96% of them present only once. Trimming cost V 0 bases and J 3 bases, with 13 bases left between them. The germline V gene has CDR1 SEHNR and CDR2 FQNEAQ (reference sequence). The CDR3 length is 16 residues. The data originate from a study of CD8 T cells in Susac syndrome. The receptor was isolated from a human donor with multiple sclerosis. Material: CD4+ T cells from PBMCs. The chain has TRBV7-9 and TRBJ2-3; weak D call: TRBD2 (6 bases). Here the CDR3 reads CASSLALRGSTDTQYF. The CDR3 nucleotides read TGTGCCAGCAGCTTAGCGCTTCGGGGGTCGACAGATACGCAGTATTTT.